The clone carrying this TCR beta chain occurred many times. Antigen: not known. There were TCR beta CDR3 regions amplified from RNA transcripts. A set of HTBI primers served as the primers for a first-round RT-PCR of the TCR CDR3. TCRdb itself ran the multiplex PCR reads through MiXCR, one entry per CDR3 protein. The sample gives about 360,000 distinct CDR3 sequences, about 13% of which show up once; 9.2% is in the top ten. Uncontrolled infection, other autoimmune disease, pregnancy and lactation each barred patients from inclusion. Out of approximately 10 ml of fresh peripheral blood came the PBMCs. This specimen belongs to a study of T cells in Graves' hyperthyroidism and ophthalmopathy. Study findings and constraints: Model-based prediction identified ophthalmopathy a median 6.5 months prior to its onset. Most clonotypes that expanded in the thyroid above 0.001 also showed up in blood.

The sequenced sample was blood. The sequence derives from a woman aged 18-35 years with Graves' hyperthyroidism.

This CDR3 is CASSLRTGHLSNQPQHF. In DNA, the CDR3 is TGTGCCAGCAGTTTAAGGACCGGACACCTTAGCAATCAGCCCCAGCATTTT. The V call is TRBV28, the J call TRBJ1-5; the D gene is possibly TRBD1 (5 bases). CDR1 and CDR2 (germline): MDHEN, SYDVKM. The CDR3 is 17 amino acids. V was cut by 2 bases and J by 0 bases, with 14 bases left in between. The full variable domain, completed using reference TRBV28 and TRBJ1-5, is DVKVTQSSRYLVKRTGEKVFLECVQDMDHENMFWYRQDPGLGLRLIYFSYDVKMKEKGDIPEGYSVSREKKERFSLILESASTNQTSMYLCASSLRTGHLSNQPQHFGDGTRLSIL.